This entry lists 13 T cell receptor beta chains sequenced from one sample in a study of technical replicates of blood from a handful of donors. The method was immunoSEQ multiplex PCR; TCRdb's version includes in-frame clones alone and lacks a portion of them. The sample includes roughly 80,000 clones, 90% to 95% of them seen just once. Sequenced sample: T cells isolated from PBMCs. The receptors here all came from a human donor in good health.

The CDR3 coding sequence is TGTGCCTGGCAACACGTGGCCGGGGAGCAGTTCTTC. Protein sequence: CAWQHVAGEQFF. The chain uses TRBV30 and TRBJ2-1, with D hard to call. The CDR3 extends over 12 amino acids. Germline CDR1 reads GTSNPN; CDR2 reads SVGIG (reference sequence). Deletions cut 5 bases from V and 10 bases from J, with 15 bases between.

The chain has TRBV27 and TRBJ2-1, with 7 bases identical to TRBD2. The CDR3 consists of 13 residues. With V trimmed by 7 bases and J by 5 bases, 5 bases remained unmatched. CDR1 and CDR2 from the germline V gene are MNHEY and SMNVEV (reference sequence). CDR3 sequence reads: CASTGTMDNEQFF. Written as DNA, the CDR3 is TGTGCCAGCACCGGGACTATGGACAATGAGCAGTTCTTC.

This clone was counted only a few times. V usage is TRBV11-2 and J usage is TRBJ2-1, with 7 bases fitting TRBD1. The CDR3 runs 17 residues. Germline V lookup: CDR1 SGHAT, CDR2 FQNNGV. J was trimmed by 7 bases and V by 2 bases; bases with no gene match: 14. The CDR3 sequence is CASSLFGILATGNEQFF. For the CDR3, the DNA is TGTGCCAGCAGCTTATTCGGTATTCTGGCGACAGGGAATGAGCAGTTCTTC.

The V and J genes are TRBV30 and TRBJ1-1; D is unclear. Trimming took off 5 bases at V and 7 bases at J, with 11 bases between the two ends. Germline assignment: CDR1 GTSNPN and CDR2 SVGIG (reference sequence). The CDR3 is made up of 11 amino acids. The CDR3 loop reads CAWLGSVEAFF. In DNA form, the CDR3 reads TGTGCCTGGTTAGGTAGCGTTGAAGCTTTCTTT.

The chain links TRBV7-2 to TRBJ1-2; D is perhaps TRBD1 (5 bases). This CDR3 has 16 residues. In germline, CDR1 is SGHTA, CDR2 FQGNSA. Trimming left V 5 bases short and J 4 bases short, with 20 bases between. CDR3 sequence: CASSPTSGGVTYGYTF. In nucleotides, the CDR3 is TGTGCCAGCAGCCCGACGTCGGGAGGGGTGACCTATGGCTACACCTTC.

V is TRBV5-4 and J is TRBJ2-3; the match to TRBD2 covers 8 bases. Germline V gene data show CDR1 as SGHNT and CDR2 as YYREEE (reference sequence). There are 14 residues in the CDR3. Trimming removed 4 bases from V and 4 bases from J; junction bases left unmatched: 5. The CDR3 coding sequence is TGTGCCAGCAGCCTAGGACTAGCTCCAGATACGCAGTATTTT. Protein sequence: CASSLGLAPDTQYF.

The J gene is TRBJ2-5, the V gene TRBV7-2; a possible D gene is TRBD2 (5 bases). The CDR3 is made up of 18 amino acids. In germline, CDR1 is SGHTA, CDR2 FQGNSA. Between the trimmed V and J ends, which lost 1 base and 1 base, there was a span of 19 bases. CDR3 DNA: TGTGCCAGCAGCTTAGAGTTTGGAGTGGGGAGCTTCCAAGAGACCCAGTACTTC. Protein: CASSLEFGVGSFQETQYF.

The rearrangement uses TRBV7-8 and TRBJ2-7; no reliable D call. Germline CDR1 reads SGHVS; CDR2 reads FQNEAQ. The CDR3 runs to 12 residues. V shed 7 bases and J shed 6 bases, with 13 bases lying between them. The CDR3 spells CASTDWSREQYF. CDR3 DNA: TGTGCCAGCACTGACTGGTCTCGCGAGCAGTACTTC.

In its sample, this clone was seen once. The gene calls are TRBV19 and TRBJ2-2; TRBD2 matches 11 bases. J lost 6 bases, V lost 7 bases, and 7 bases had no gene match. Germline CDR1 LNHDA, CDR2 SQIVND (reference sequence). This CDR3 has 15 amino acids. The DNA for the CDR3 is TGTGCCAGTAAACTAGCGGGAGTTGGAGCCGGGGAGCTGTTTTTT. Translated, it gives CASKLAGVGAGELFF.

The CDR3 reads CASSRGFGQEGYEQYF. Here the CDR3 DNA reads TGTGCCAGCAGCCGGGGCTTCGGTCAGGAGGGATACGAGCAGTACTTC. The chain links TRBV4-2 to TRBJ2-7; D possibly corresponds to TRBD2 (6 bases). Germline V gene data show CDR1 as LGHNA and CDR2 as YNFKEQ. Trimming removed 4 bases from V and 4 bases from J, with 20 bases in between. This CDR3 region has 16 residues.

The chain combines TRBV7-2 with TRBJ1-1; the match to TRBD1 covers 11 bases. V dropped 6 bases and J dropped 6; count of bases not matched to a gene: 6. The CDR3 is 14 amino acids. CDR1 and CDR2 from the germline V gene are SGHTA and FQGNSA. The CDR3: CASSWTGGNSEAFF. The CDR3 DNA sequence: TGTGCCAGCAGTTGGACAGGGGGCAACTCTGAAGCTTTCTTT.

The chain recombines TRBV7-2 with TRBJ1-5; no clear D gene. Germline V gene lookup returns CDR1 SGHTA and CDR2 FQGNSA. V was cut by 5 bases and J by 0 bases, with 5 bases left in between. The length of the CDR3 is 13 residues. The CDR3 DNA is TGTGCCAGCAGCACATATAGCAATCAGCCCCAGCATTTT. Its translation is CASSTYSNQPQHF.

The chain carries TRBV27 and TRBJ1-2; D gene ambiguous. This CDR3 spans 13 amino acids. V lost 2 bases and J 2 bases, leaving 6 bases between the germline ends. Germline CDR1 is MNHEY and CDR2 is SMNVEV (reference sequence). CDR3: CASSLDWNYGYTF. The DNA for the CDR3 is TGTGCCAGCAGTTTAGACTGGAACTATGGCTACACCTTC.